This is a list of T cell receptor beta chains from one sample in a study of shared clonotypes between healthy human individuals. Produced via immunoSEQ multiplex PCR; TCRdb's table is partial and in-frame only. The sample lists 2 million to 3 million clones, around 90% seen once, with 0.13% to 0.15% in the top ten. The sequencing input was naive CD4+ T cells sorted from blood. Source of these receptors: a man younger than 35 in good health. Each CDR3 is given with its conserved first and last residue. Fields, in order: J gene, clone size, D gene, V gene, CDR3 protein, CDR3 DNA. A D gene is named only where the DNA matches it firmly. Clone size, where shown, is once, few, many, or a class for clones that have expanded.

TRBJ1-2 | NA | NA | TRBV7-9 | CASSSGGTLRGYTF | TGTGCCAGCAGCTCCGGGGGGACATTGCGGGGCTACACCTTC
TRBJ2-3 | NA | TRBD2 | TRBV15 | CATSRELVRLAGSTDTQYF | TGTGCCACCAGCAGAGAATTGGTGCGACTAGCGGGAAGCACAGATACGCAGTATTTT
TRBJ1-6 | NA | NA | TRBV15 | CATSRDHTDNSPLHF | TGTGCCACCAGCAGAGATCACACCGATAATTCACCCCTCCACTTT
TRBJ2-1 | NA | NA | TRBV4-3 | CASSQTRTGPGRVTNEQFF | TGCGCCAGCAGCCAAACTCGGACTGGCCCCGGGCGGGTAACAAATGAGCAGTTCTTC
TRBJ1-3 | NA | NA | TRBV11-2 | CASSERSSGNTIYF | TGTGCCAGCAGCGAAAGGAGCTCTGGAAACACCATATATTTT
TRBJ2-1 | once | NA | TRBV10-3 | CAISERGNEQFF | TGTGCCATCAGTGAACGGGGGAATGAGCAGTTCTTC
TRBJ1-5 | NA | NA | TRBV7-8 | CASSPEFQPQHF | TGTGCCAGCAGCCCAGAGTTCCAGCCCCAGCATTTT
TRBJ2-5 | NA | TRBD2 | TRBV11-2 | CASSVAGEGEETQYF | TGTGCCAGCAGCGTAGCGGGAGAGGGGGAAGAGACCCAGTACTTC
TRBJ2-7 | NA | NA | TRBV2 | CASSDLWSSYEQYF | TGTGCCAGCAGTGATTTATGGTCCTCCTACGAGCAGTACTTC
TRBJ2-5 | NA | NA | TRBV9 | CASSVTPAGETQYF | TGTGCCAGCAGCGTAACCCCCGCGGGAGAGACCCAGTACTTC
TRBJ1-4 | NA | TRBD1 | TRBV5-8 | CASSLAGQINEKLFF | TGTGCCAGCAGCTTGGCGGGACAGATTAATGAAAAACTGTTTTTT
TRBJ2-7 | NA | TRBD1 | TRBV19 | CASSPGTGGLQYF | TGTGCCAGTAGTCCGGGGACAGGGGGATTGCAGTACTTC
TRBJ2-7 | NA | TRBD1 | TRBV18 | CASSPGQIDYEQYF | TGTGCCAGCTCACCGGGACAGATTGACTACGAGCAGTACTTC
TRBJ2-1 | NA | NA | TRBV11-2 | CASSVYNEQFF | TGTGCCAGCAGCGTTTACAATGAGCAGTTCTTC
TRBJ2-1 | NA | NA | TRBV6-5 | CASRKETYEQFF | TGTGCCAGCAGAAAAGAGACATATGAGCAGTTCTTC
TRBJ2-2 | NA | NA | TRBV5-1 | CASSLVVLGENTGELFF | TGCGCCAGCAGCTTGGTGGTTCTGGGGGAGAACACCGGGGAGCTGTTTTTT
TRBJ1-5 | NA | TRBD1 | TRBV19 | CASSIVSGGNNQPQHF | TGTGCCAGTAGTATTGTGTCAGGGGGCAACAATCAGCCCCAGCATTTT
TRBJ1-5 | NA | TRBD1 | TRBV2 | CASSIGQGVNQPQHF | TGTGCCAGCAGTATCGGACAGGGGGTCAATCAGCCCCAGCATTTT
TRBJ2-5 | NA | TRBD1 | TRBV19 | CASSSRTGGLETQYF | TGTGCCAGTAGTTCCCGGACAGGGGGCTTAGAGACCCAGTACTTC
TRBJ1-5 | NA | NA | TRBV18 | CASSPTSGINQPQHF | TGTGCCAGCTCACCAACCTCAGGGATCAATCAGCCCCAGCATTTT
TRBJ1-6 | NA | NA | TRBV6-1 | CASSQSISYNSPLHF | TGTGCCAGCAGTCAGAGTATCTCCTATAATTCACCCCTCCACTTT
TRBJ2-1 | NA | TRBD1 | TRBV5-1 | CASRAWTGPLYNEQFF | TGCGCCAGCAGAGCATGGACAGGTCCGCTCTACAATGAGCAGTTCTTC
TRBJ2-7 | NA | NA | TRBV6-5 | CASSYGQGTYEQYF | TGTGCCAGCAGTTACGGGCAGGGTACGTACGAGCAGTACTTC
TRBJ2-5 | NA | NA | TRBV6-6 | CASSYLGGETQYF | TGTGCCAGCAGTTACCTAGGGGGAGAGACCCAGTACTTC
TRBJ1-3 | NA | NA | TRBV11-2 | CASSSMGPGNTIYF | TGTGCCAGCAGCTCCATGGGTCCTGGAAACACCATATATTTT
TRBJ2-4 | NA | TRBD1 | TRBV28 | CASSPRTGVAKNIQYF | TGTGCCAGCAGTCCCAGGACAGGAGTAGCCAAAAACATTCAGTACTTC
TRBJ2-3 | NA | TRBD2 | TRBV4-1 | CASSQVPGLATTDTQYF | TGCGCCAGCAGCCAAGTCCCGGGACTAGCGACCACAGATACGCAGTATTTT
TRBJ1-2 | NA | NA | TRBV4-1 | CASSQGGLFNYGYTF | TGCGCCAGCAGCCAAGGAGGCTTATTTAACTATGGCTACACCTTC
TRBJ2-3 | NA | NA | TRBV29-1 | CSVGADTDTQYF | TGCAGCGTTGGGGCGGACACAGATACGCAGTATTTT
TRBJ1-6 | few | TRBD1 | TRBV5-1 | CASSLLTTGNNSPLHF | TGCGCCAGCAGCTTGTTAACGACAGGGAATAATTCACCCCTCCACTTT
TRBJ2-3 | NA | NA | TRBV28 | CASSPRTARTDTQYF | TGTGCCAGCAGTCCGCGGACGGCACGCACAGATACGCAGTATTTT
TRBJ2-7 | NA | TRBD2 | TRBV27 | CASSVAGVNPYEQYF | TGTGCCAGCAGTGTAGCGGGAGTGAATCCCTACGAGCAGTACTTC
TRBJ1-4 | NA | NA | TRBV7-2 | CASSPQTGFNEKLFF | TGTGCCAGCAGCCCCCAAACAGGGTTTAATGAAAAACTGTTTTTT
TRBJ1-2 | NA | NA | TRBV6-6 | CASSTLRELPWDGYTF | TGTGCCAGCAGCACCCTTAGAGAGCTCCCTTGGGATGGCTACACCTTC
TRBJ1-5 | NA | NA | TRBV5-8 | CASSLIGRQPQHF | TGTGCCAGCAGCTTGATCGGGCGTCAGCCCCAGCATTTT
TRBJ2-7 | NA | NA | TRBV5-5 | CASSLGDPRGSYEQYF | TGTGCCAGCAGCTTGGGGGACCCGAGGGGCTCCTACGAGCAGTACTTC
TRBJ2-7 | NA | TRBD2 | TRBV7-2 | CASSPGTSYEQYF | TGTGCCAGCAGCCCCGGGACTAGCTACGAGCAGTACTTC
TRBJ1-5 | NA | NA | TRBV14 | CASSPSGSVNQPQHF | TGTGCCAGCAGCCCTTCGGGATCCGTGAATCAGCCCCAGCATTTT
TRBJ2-2 | NA | TRBD1 | TRBV6-6 | CASTGTAKVGELFF | TGTGCCAGCACGGGGACAGCGAAGGTGGGGGAGCTGTTTTTT
TRBJ2-5 | NA | TRBD1 | TRBV11-3 | CASSLGAGQGSETQYF | TGTGCCAGCAGCTTAGGGGCTGGACAGGGATCGGAGACCCAGTACTTC
TRBJ2-1 | once | NA | TRBV6-1 | CASSDNLGVLQFF | TGTGCCAGCAGTGACAACTTGGGGGTCTTACAGTTCTTC
TRBJ2-3 | NA | TRBD1 | TRBV14 | CASSPTGQGTDTQYF | TGTGCCAGCAGCCCGACCGGACAGGGCACAGATACGCAGTATTTT
TRBJ1-6 | NA | TRBD1 | TRBV19 | CASSLGTGIDSPLHF | TGTGCCAGTAGTCTAGGGACAGGGATCGATTCACCCCTCCACTTT
TRBJ1-1 | NA | NA | TRBV19 | CASSTNKNTEAFF | TGTGCCAGTAGTACCAACAAGAACACTGAAGCTTTCTTT
TRBJ1-2 | once | NA | TRBV27 | CASSFSVGGFDYTF | TGTGCCAGCAGTTTTTCAGTGGGGGGATTCGACTACACCTTC
TRBJ2-7 | NA | NA | TRBV9 | CASSVAGTPEQYF | TGTGCCAGCAGCGTAGCAGGGACTCCCGAGCAGTACTTC
TRBJ1-6 | NA | NA | TRBV19 | CASSLDLPQASKGWNSPLHF | TGTGCCAGTAGCCTCGACCTCCCGCAGGCGAGTAAAGGGTGGAATTCACCCCTCCACTTT
TRBJ2-7 | NA | NA | TRBV9 | CASSVEVGGYEQYF | TGTGCCAGCAGCGTAGAGGTAGGGGGCTACGAGCAGTACTTC
TRBJ2-2 | NA | TRBD2 | TRBV5-4 | CASSFRGGGTGELFF | TGTGCCAGCAGCTTCCGCGGGGGAGGCACCGGGGAGCTGTTTTTT
TRBJ2-7 | NA | NA | TRBV27 | CASMVAASYEQYF | TGTGCCAGCATGGTCGCGGCATCATACGAGCAGTACTTC
TRBJ1-1 | NA | TRBD1 | TRBV6-1 | CASRYTGGTEAFF | TGTGCCAGTCGTTATACAGGGGGCACTGAAGCTTTCTTT
TRBJ1-2 | NA | NA | TRBV7-2 | CASSSPGGLGGYTF | TGTGCCAGCAGCTCCCCCGGGGGTCTTGGAGGCTACACCTTC
TRBJ2-2 | few | TRBD2 | TRBV7-9 | CASSLGTSVNTGELFF | TGTGCCAGCAGCTTGGGGACTAGCGTCAACACCGGGGAGCTGTTTTTT
TRBJ1-3 | NA | TRBD1 | TRBV18 | CASSPETGGASFGNTIYF | TGTGCCAGCTCACCCGAGACAGGGGGCGCTTCGTTTGGAAACACCATATATTTT